Included here is one T cell receptor beta chain sequence, with context. The read stops 3 residues short of the end of the CDR3; the missing end is completed from the germline J gene. These data originate in a study of T cells in women clearing cervical HPV infection. Study context: Case blood was drawn when the lesion was first found; control blood after infection became undetectable.

This CDR3 has 11 residues. Germline values: CDR1 MDHEN, CDR2 SYDVKM. Trimming took 8 bases from V and 2 from J, leaving 7 bases between them. Sequencing was performed with immunoSEQ multiplex PCR; in TCRdb, only in-frame clones are kept and a portion is missing. The repertoire table contains approximately 30,000 clones. The sequence derives from a woman aged 18 to 75 with a cervical HPV16 infection that either progressed to CIN3+ or cleared (not recorded which). The chain has TRBV28 and TRBJ2-7; D unresolved. The sequencing input was blood buffy coat. CDR3 loop: CASGHTYEQYF. CDR3 DNA (partial): TGTGCCAGCGGGCATACCTACGAG.